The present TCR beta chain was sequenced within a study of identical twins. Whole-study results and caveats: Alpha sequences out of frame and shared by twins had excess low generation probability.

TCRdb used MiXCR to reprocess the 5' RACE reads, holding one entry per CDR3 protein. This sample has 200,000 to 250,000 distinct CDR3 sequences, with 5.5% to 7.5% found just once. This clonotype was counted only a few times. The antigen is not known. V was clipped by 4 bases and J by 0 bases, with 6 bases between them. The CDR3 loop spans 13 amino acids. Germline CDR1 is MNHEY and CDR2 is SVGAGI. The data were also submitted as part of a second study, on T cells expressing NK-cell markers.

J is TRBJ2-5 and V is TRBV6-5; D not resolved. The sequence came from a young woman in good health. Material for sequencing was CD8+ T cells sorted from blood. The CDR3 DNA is TGTGCCAGCAGTTGGTCTTACCAAGAGACCCAGTACTTC. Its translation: CASSWSYQETQYF.